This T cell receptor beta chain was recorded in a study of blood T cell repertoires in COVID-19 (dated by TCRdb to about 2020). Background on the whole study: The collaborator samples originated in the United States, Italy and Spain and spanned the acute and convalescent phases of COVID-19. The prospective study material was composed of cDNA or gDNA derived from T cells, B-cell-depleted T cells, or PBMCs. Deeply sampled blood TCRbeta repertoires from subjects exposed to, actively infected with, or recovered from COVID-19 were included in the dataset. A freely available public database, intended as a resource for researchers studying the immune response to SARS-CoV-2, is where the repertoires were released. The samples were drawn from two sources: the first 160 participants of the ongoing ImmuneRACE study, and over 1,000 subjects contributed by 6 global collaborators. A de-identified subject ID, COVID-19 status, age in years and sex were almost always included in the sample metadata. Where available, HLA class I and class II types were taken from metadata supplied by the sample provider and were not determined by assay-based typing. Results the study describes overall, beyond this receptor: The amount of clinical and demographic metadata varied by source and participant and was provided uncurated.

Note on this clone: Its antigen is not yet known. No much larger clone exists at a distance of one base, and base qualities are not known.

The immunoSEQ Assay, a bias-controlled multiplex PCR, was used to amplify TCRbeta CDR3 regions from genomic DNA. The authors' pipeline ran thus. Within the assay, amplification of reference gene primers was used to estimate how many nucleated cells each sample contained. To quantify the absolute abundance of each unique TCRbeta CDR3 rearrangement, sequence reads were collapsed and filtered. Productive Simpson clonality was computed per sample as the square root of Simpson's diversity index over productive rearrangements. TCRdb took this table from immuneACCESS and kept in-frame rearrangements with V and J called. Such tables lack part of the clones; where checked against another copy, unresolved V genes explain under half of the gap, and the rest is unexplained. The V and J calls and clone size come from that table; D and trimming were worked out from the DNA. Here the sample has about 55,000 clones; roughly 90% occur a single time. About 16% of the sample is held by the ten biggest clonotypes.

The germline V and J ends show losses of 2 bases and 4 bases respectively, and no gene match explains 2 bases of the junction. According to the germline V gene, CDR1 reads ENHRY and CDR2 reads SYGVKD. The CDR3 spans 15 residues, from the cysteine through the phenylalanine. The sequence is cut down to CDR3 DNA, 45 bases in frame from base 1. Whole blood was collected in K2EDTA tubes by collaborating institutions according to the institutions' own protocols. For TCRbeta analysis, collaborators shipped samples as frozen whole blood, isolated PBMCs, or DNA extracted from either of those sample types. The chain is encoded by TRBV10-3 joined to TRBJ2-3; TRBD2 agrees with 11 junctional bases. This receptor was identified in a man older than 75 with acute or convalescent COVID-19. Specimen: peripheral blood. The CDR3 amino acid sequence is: CAISEPGLAADTQYF. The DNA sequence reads TGTGCCATCAGTGAGCCGGGACTAGCGGCAGATACGCAGTATTTT.